The entry below describes one TCR beta chain. The data were taken from a study of blood T cell repertoires in COVID-19. Per germline, CDR1 MNHEY and CDR2 SVGAGI. CDR3 length: 12 residues. V shed 6 bases and J shed 9 bases, with 14 bases lying between them. Authors' processing steps: The authors estimated nucleated cell counts from reference gene primer amplification. Profiled with immunoSEQ multiplex PCR; TCRdb holds only in-frame clones, not every one. The V and J calls and clone size were taken over from that table, and D and trimming were inferred from the DNA. The sample has tens of thousands of clones, 86% seen once.

Sequencing was carried out using peripheral blood. The sequence derives from a human donor with active COVID-19. The donor label of this sample is uncertain. The chain links TRBV6-5 to TRBJ1-2; D possibly corresponds to TRBD1 (6 bases). The CDR3 sequence is CASRIRGQSYTF. CDR3 nucleotide sequence: TGTGCCAGCAGGATCAGGGGACAAAGCTACACCTTC.